The 17 T cell receptor beta chains reported below all come from one sample, sequenced in a study of T cell repertoires in cytomegalovirus infection. TCRdb independently ran MiXCR on the reads; one entry per CDR3 protein. In the table there are more than 650,000 distinct CDR3 sequences, roughly a third of which are singletons. Sequenced input: PBMCs. All receptors come from a human donor in good health (CMV status not recorded). Some clones in this sample may be carry-over from other donors' samples.

This clonotype was detected a few times. The V gene is TRBV7-2, the J gene TRBJ2-5; D may be TRBD1 (6 bases). Trimming left V 5 bases short and J 4 bases short, with 23 bases between. This CDR3 contains 17 residues. The V gene's germline CDR1 is SGHTA and CDR2 FQGNSA. The CDR3 sequence is CASSAQWGPGVGETQYF. The CDR3 DNA sequence: TGTGCCAGCAGCGCCCAATGGGGGCCAGGGGTTGGAGAGACCCAGTACTTC.

J is TRBJ1-1 and V is TRBV12-3 or TRBV12-4; D not resolved. The CDR3 sequence is 12 residues long. V was clipped by 6 bases and J by 5 bases, with 10 bases between them. CDR3 sequence reads: CASRPRRTEAFF. For the CDR3, the DNA is TGTGCCAGCAGACCTAGACGAACTGAAGCTTTCTTT.

This clonotype has at least ten counts. The chain couples TRBV28 to TRBJ2-1, with D possibly matching TRBD1 (5 bases). The germline gives CDR1 MDHEN, CDR2 SYDVKM. Trimming pared 1 base from V and 6 bases from J, leaving 10 bases between. CDR3 length equals 14 residues. The CDR3 sequence: CASSLLSGINEQFF. In DNA, the CDR3 is TGTGCCAGCAGTTTATTGTCAGGGATCAATGAGCAGTTCTTC. Complete variable domain (other parts from reference TRBV28 and TRBJ2-1): DVKVTQSSRYLVKRTGEKVFLECVQDMDHENMFWYRQDPGLGLRLIYFSYDVKMKEKGDIPEGYSVSREKKERFSLILESASTNQTSMYLCASSLLSGINEQFFGPGTRLTVL.

The V call is TRBV7-9, the J call TRBJ2-3; 7 bases map to TRBD2. CDR3 length: 15 amino acids. Germline CDR1 SEHNR, CDR2 FQNEAQ (reference sequence). After removal of 3 bases from V and 2 bases from J, the junction contained 5 bases not matched to a gene. CDR3 nucleotide sequence: TGTGCCAGCAGCTTTGGGACTACCTTCACAGATACGCAGTATTTT. Translating gives CASSFGTTFTDTQYF.

This clonotype showed up just a few times. J is TRBJ2-1 and V is TRBV19; TRBD2 agrees at 9 bases. Trimming removed 5 bases from V and 4 bases from J; junction bases left unmatched: 6. The CDR3 contains 15 residues. CDR1 and CDR2 from the germline V gene are LNHDA and SQIVND (reference sequence). CDR3 in amino acids: CASSATSGSYNEQFF. The CDR3 bases are TGTGCCAGTAGTGCAACTAGCGGGTCTTACAATGAGCAGTTCTTC.

At least ten counts were recorded for this clonotype. The J gene is TRBJ2-1, the V gene TRBV19; 10 nucleotides match TRBD2. V lost 5 bases, J lost 5 bases, and 9 bases stayed unmatched. The germline V gene has CDR1 LNHDA and CDR2 SQIVND (reference sequence). The CDR3 has 16 residues. CDR3 residues: CASSQILSGRNNEQFF. The CDR3 nucleotides are TGTGCCAGTAGTCAAATCCTTAGCGGGAGGAACAATGAGCAGTTCTTC.

The chain couples TRBV20-1 to TRBJ1-4, with D hard to call. The germline V and J ends were trimmed by 6 bases and 0 bases, with 14 bases remaining between them. The CDR3 is made up of 15 amino acids. Germline CDR1 is DFQATT and CDR2 is SNEGSKA (reference sequence). The CDR3 nucleotides read TGCAGTGCCCCAGGACCGATTGCAACTAATGAAAAACTGTTTTTT. This gives the protein CSAPGPIATNEKLFF.

This chain joins TRBV6-2 or TRBV6-3 and TRBJ2-7; D gene ambiguous. The length of the CDR3 is 14 residues. Trimming pared 6 bases from V and 3 bases from J, leaving 15 bases between. Germline V gene data show CDR1 as MNHEY and CDR2 as SVGEGT. CDR3 DNA sequence: TGTGCCAGCAGAGAAGCCGGGCCCTACTACGAGCAGTACTTC. This gives the protein CASREAGPYYEQYF.

V usage is TRBV11-2 and J usage is TRBJ1-1, with D maybe TRBD1 (5 bases). This CDR3 contains 18 residues. Germline CDR1 and CDR2: SGHAT and FQNNGV. Trimming shortened V by 5 bases and J by 0 bases, and 22 bases separated the two germline ends. The CDR3 loop reads CASSPSRRALSMNTEAFF. CDR3 nucleotide sequence: TGTGCCAGCAGCCCATCCCGCAGGGCCCTATCCATGAACACTGAAGCTTTCTTT.

The rearrangement links TRBV20-1 to TRBJ2-7; D not certain. The CDR3 length is 14 residues. Germline V gene data show CDR1 as DFQATT and CDR2 as SNEGSKA (reference sequence). The germline V and J ends were trimmed by 0 bases and 3 bases, with 12 bases remaining between them. The DNA of the CDR3 is TGCAGTGCTAGAGATCCGCTAGAGCTCTACGAGCAGTACTTC. This codes for CSARDPLELYEQYF.

This clonotype was counted only a few times. The chain carries TRBV7-6 and TRBJ1-2; D possibly corresponds to TRBD1 (6 bases). Germline V CDR1 and CDR2: SGHVS, FNYEAQ. V was pared by 3 bases and J by 8 bases, with 16 bases between. This CDR3 spans 14 amino acids. The DNA for the CDR3 is TGTGCCAGCAGCTTCGCCAGGGGCTCGAAAGGCTACACCTTC. Protein product: CASSFARGSKGYTF.

There are a few counts of this clonotype. V gene TRBV2 combines with J gene TRBJ1-3; 8 bases align to TRBD1. Germline CDR1 reads SNHLY; CDR2 reads FYNNEI. This CDR3 spans 15 amino acids. After removal of 6 bases from V and 7 bases from J, the junction contained 11 bases not matched to a gene. CDR3 DNA: TGTGCCAGCAGGACCGGACAGGGTGGGAAGAACACCATATATTTT. It is translated as CASRTGQGGKNTIYF.

This chain uses TRBV29-1 with TRBJ1-4; weak D call: TRBD1 (5 bases). The germline V and J ends were trimmed by 4 bases and 6 bases, with 24 bases remaining between them. Germline lookup yields CDR1 SQVTM and CDR2 ANQGSEA. CDR3 length equals 17 residues. The DNA for the CDR3 is TGCAGCGTTGGTTCAGACAGCCCAGGCGGGGTTTATGAAAAACTGTTTTTT. It encodes CSVGSDSPGGVYEKLFF. Complete variable domain (other parts from reference TRBV29-1 and TRBJ1-4): SAVISQKPSRDICQRGTSLTIQCQVDSQVTMMFWYRQQPGQSLTLIATANQGSEATYESGFVIDKFPISRPNLTFSTLTVSNMSPEDSSIYLCSVGSDSPGGVYEKLFFGSGTQLSVL.

DNA for the CDR3: TGTGCCAGCAGCCGACAGGGGAACTCTGGAAACACCATATATTTT. As protein: CASSRQGNSGNTIYF. This rearrangement joins TRBV7-2 to TRBJ1-3; 8 bases are shared with TRBD1. CDR3 size: 15 residues. The junction had 3 bases not matched to a gene; V was cut back by 5 bases and J by 0 bases. The germline V gene has CDR1 SGHTA and CDR2 FQGNSA.

This clonotype was counted between two and nine times. The genes are TRBV29-1 and TRBJ2-7, with 10 bases identical to TRBD2. With 3 bases clipped from V and 1 base from J, the junction kept 9 bases outside the gene matches. The CDR3 covers 16 residues. Germline-derived CDR1 and CDR2 are SQVTM and ANQGSEA. Here the CDR3 reads CSVDGLAGVPSYEQYF. The CDR3 DNA is TGCAGCGTTGACGGTCTAGCGGGAGTGCCGTCCTACGAGCAGTACTTC.

This clonotype has ten or more counts. CDR3: CASSHVARNRNEQFF. The CDR3 DNA sequence: TGTGCCAGCAGCCATGTCGCCAGGAATCGCAATGAGCAGTTCTTC. The V and J genes are TRBV7-2 and TRBJ2-1, with D unclear. CDR3 length: 15 amino acids. Trimming cost V 5 bases and J 6 bases, with 17 bases left between them. CDR1 is SGHTA and CDR2 is FQGNSA in the germline V gene.

A word on this clonotype: A much larger clonotype is one base distant, so this may be a read error. This chain uses TRBV7-2 with TRBJ1-2; 7 bases map to TRBD1. The CDR3 covers 15 residues. Germline lookup yields CDR1 SGHTA and CDR2 FQGNSA. This CDR3 reads CASSSAPGTVRGYNF. CDR3 coding DNA: TGTGCCAGCAGCTCCGCGCCGGGGACAGTGCGTGGCTACAACTTC.